This TCR beta chain came from a study of blood T cell repertoires in COVID-19. Study at large: Samples representing acute and convalescent COVID-19 were sourced from the United States, Italy and Spain.

Everyone who took part was 18 to 89 years old, and they came from fewer than 25 US areas. V gave up 2 bases and J gave up 3 bases; unmatched junction bases: 6. The germline gives CDR1 SGHNT, CDR2 YENEEA. This CDR3 contains 15 residues. As originally analysed: Nucleated cell counts were estimated from reference gene primer amplification. TCRdb keeps only in-frame clones here, not all; method: immunoSEQ multiplex PCR. D and trimming were read from the DNA, whereas the V and J calls and clone size are those reported in that table. The data hold about 220,000 clones, with roughly 84% observed a single time.

V is TRBV11-3 and J is TRBJ1-1; 7 nucleotides line up with TRBD1. The TCR originated in a woman aged 35 to 49 who had recovered from COVID-19. Specimen: PBMCs or T cells enriched from blood (not recorded which). The CDR3 here is CASSLRQGRDTEAFF. The CDR3 nucleotides are TGTGCCAGCAGCTTACGACAGGGAAGGGACACTGAAGCTTTCTTT.